This T cell receptor beta chain was obtained from a study of OX40 agonist ivuxolimab in advanced cancers. For the study in its entirety: Ivuxolimab, which targeted the costimulatory receptor OX40 (CD134), was an agonistic, fully human IgG2 monoclonal antibody. Of the 50 or so patients in dose escalation, about 20 had hepatocellular carcinoma, roughly 15 had melanoma, 9 had renal cell carcinoma and 9 had head and neck cancer. Partial responses were achieved by three dose-escalation patients, of whom one had hepatocellular carcinoma and two had cutaneous melanoma. The paper covers the monotherapy dose-escalation part of the phase I ivuxolimab trial, which included N ≈ 54 patients. A male proportion of nearly 85% and a mean age of roughly 58 years, ranging from 23 to 79, were recorded for the dose-escalation cohort. Prior anti-PD-1, anti-PD-L1 or anti-CTLA-4 therapy was permitted, and 40% to 50% of dose-escalation patients had received checkpoint inhibitors. Peripheral TCRbeta sequencing aimed to test whether ivuxolimab altered TCR sequence diversity and caused clonal T-cell expansion. Intravenous ivuxolimab was administered to patients every 2 weeks at six dose levels: 0.01, 0.1, 0.3, 1.5, 3 and 10 mg/kg. Here is what the overall study found, with its caveats: The antigen specificity of the peripheral T cells that underwent clonal expansion was not determined. In the 0.1-3.0 mg/kg groups, partial responders had among the lowest normalized peripheral clonal expansion, particularly in CD8+ T cells. After ivuxolimab, more expanded clones were found on average in CD8+ T cells than in CD4+ T cells. At doses of 0.1 to 3.0 mg/kg, clonal expansion of both CD4+ and CD8+ blood T cells was observed from baseline to week 6. Low levels of normalized T-cell clonal expansion were also seen in some nonresponding patients.

Cut back by 3 bases and 4 bases, the V and J ends lie 13 bases apart. The germline V gene gives CDR1 as MDHEN and CDR2 as SYDVKM. Its CDR3 holds 14 amino acids, cysteine through phenylalanine. The only DNA kept is the CDR3, 42 bases in frame from the first base. As to this clone: Its antigen remains unidentified. Within one base of it there is no much larger clone, and no base qualities were kept.

Patients with a history of autoimmune disease or receiving systemic immunosuppression were excluded from the trial. Peripheral blood for TCR sequencing was drawn from every dose cohort at baseline, at cycle 4 day 1 and at cycle 7 day 1. Samples came from an open-label, multicenter, first-in-human phase I dose-escalation trial of ivuxolimab. The trial enrolled adults with locally advanced or metastatic head and neck squamous cell, hepatocellular, melanoma or renal cell carcinoma. CD4+ and CD8+ T cells were sorted separately from peripheral blood before TCR sequencing. To sequence the TCRbeta CDR3 region, genomic DNA was isolated from the sorted cells. The immunoSEQ Assay was used to sequence the TCRbeta CDR3 regions. This is the immuneACCESS table as TCRdb keeps it, with only in-frame sequences that have V and J called. A part of the clones is gone; compared with another copy, unresolved V genes explain less than half, and the rest is unexplained. The sample table contains some 40,000 clones; only one count was recorded for roughly nine tenths of them. The ten largest clones add up to over 40% of the sample.

The sample consisted of CD4+ or CD8+ T cells sorted from blood, taken in a trial of the OX40 agonist ivuxolimab. The chain is assembled from TRBV28 and TRBJ2-7; the D call could be TRBD1 or TRBD2, with each sharing 5 bases. The clonotype originates from an adult with an advanced solid tumor such as melanoma, head and neck, liver or kidney cancer. The DNA is TGTGCCAGCAGTTTGGGGACGAAGGGTTACGAGCAGTACTTC. The encoded protein is CASSLGTKGYEQYF.